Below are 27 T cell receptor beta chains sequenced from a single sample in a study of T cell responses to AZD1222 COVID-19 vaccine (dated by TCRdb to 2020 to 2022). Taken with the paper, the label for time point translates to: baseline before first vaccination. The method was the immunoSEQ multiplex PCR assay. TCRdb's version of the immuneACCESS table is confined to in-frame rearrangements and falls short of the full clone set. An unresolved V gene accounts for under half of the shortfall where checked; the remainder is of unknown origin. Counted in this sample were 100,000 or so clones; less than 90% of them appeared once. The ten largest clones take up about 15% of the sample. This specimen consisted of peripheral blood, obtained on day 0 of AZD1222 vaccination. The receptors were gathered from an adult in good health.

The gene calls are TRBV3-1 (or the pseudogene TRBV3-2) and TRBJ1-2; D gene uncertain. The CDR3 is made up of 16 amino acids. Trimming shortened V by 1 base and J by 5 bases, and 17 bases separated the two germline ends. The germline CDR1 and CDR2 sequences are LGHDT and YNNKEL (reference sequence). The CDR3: CASSQVPGFGEYGYTF. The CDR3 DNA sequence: TGTGCCAGCAGCCAAGTTCCAGGTTTTGGGGAATATGGCTACACCTTC.

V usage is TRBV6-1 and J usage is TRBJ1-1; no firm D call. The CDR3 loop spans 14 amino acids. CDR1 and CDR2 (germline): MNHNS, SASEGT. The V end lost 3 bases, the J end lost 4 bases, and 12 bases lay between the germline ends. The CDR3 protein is CASSENRRGTEAFF. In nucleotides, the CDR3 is TGTGCCAGCAGTGAGAACCGCCGGGGCACTGAAGCTTTCTTT.

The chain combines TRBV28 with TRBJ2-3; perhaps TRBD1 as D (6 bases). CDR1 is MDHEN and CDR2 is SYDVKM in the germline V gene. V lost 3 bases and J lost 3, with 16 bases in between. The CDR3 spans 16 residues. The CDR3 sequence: CASSFPQGVETDTQYF. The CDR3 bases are TGTGCCAGCAGTTTCCCACAGGGTGTTGAAACAGATACGCAGTATTTT. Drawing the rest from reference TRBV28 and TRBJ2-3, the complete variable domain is DVKVTQSSRYLVKRTGEKVFLECVQDMDHENMFWYRQDPGLGLRLIYFSYDVKMKEKGDIPEGYSVSREKKERFSLILESASTNQTSMYLCASSFPQGVETDTQYFGPGTRLTVL.

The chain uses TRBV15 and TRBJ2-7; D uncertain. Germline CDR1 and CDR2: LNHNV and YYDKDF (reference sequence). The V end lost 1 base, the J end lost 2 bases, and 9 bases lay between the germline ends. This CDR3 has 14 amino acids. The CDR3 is CATSRAVGTYEQYF. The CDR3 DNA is TGTGCCACCAGCAGAGCGGTAGGGACCTACGAGCAGTACTTC.

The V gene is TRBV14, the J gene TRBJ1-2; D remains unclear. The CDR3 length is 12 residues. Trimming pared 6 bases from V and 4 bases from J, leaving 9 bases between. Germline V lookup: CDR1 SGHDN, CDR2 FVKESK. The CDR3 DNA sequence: TGTGCCAGCAGTAAGCCCTTCTATGGCTACACCTTC. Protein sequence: CASSKPFYGYTF.

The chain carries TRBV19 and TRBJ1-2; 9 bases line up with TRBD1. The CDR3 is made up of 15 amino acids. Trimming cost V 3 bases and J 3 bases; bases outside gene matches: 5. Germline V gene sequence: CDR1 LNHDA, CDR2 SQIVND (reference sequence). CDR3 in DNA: TGTGCCAGTAGTATCCCGGGACAGGGCTACTATGGCTACACCTTC. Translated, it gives CASSIPGQGYYGYTF.

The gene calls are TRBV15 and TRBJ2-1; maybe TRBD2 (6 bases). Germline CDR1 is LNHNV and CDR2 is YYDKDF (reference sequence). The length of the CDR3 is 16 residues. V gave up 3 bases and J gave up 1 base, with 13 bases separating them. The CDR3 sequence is CATSRDYSESYNEQFF. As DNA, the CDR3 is TGTGCCACCAGCAGGGACTATTCGGAATCCTACAATGAGCAGTTCTTC.

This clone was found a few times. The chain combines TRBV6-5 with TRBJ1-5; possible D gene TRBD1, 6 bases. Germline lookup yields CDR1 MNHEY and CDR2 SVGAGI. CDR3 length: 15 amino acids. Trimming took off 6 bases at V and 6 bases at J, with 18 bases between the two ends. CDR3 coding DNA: TGTGCCAGCAGCATCGGACGGGAGGGGGGTCAGCCCCAGCATTTT. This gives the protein CASSIGREGGQPQHF.

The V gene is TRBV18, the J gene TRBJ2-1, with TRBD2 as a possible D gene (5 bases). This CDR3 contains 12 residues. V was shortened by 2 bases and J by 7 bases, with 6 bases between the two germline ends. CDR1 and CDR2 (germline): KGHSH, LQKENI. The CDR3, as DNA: TGTGCCAGCTCACCAGGGAGAAATGAGCAGTTCTTC. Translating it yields CASSPGRNEQFF.

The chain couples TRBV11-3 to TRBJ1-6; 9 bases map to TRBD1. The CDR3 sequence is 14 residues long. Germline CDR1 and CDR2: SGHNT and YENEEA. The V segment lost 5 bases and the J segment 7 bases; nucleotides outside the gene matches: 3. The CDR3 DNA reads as TGTGCCAGCAGCCGGGACAGGGAAAATTCACCCCTCCACTTT. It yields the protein CASSRDRENSPLHF.

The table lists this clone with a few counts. CDR3 amino acids: CASSPPGSVRSGEQYF. The CDR3 coding sequence is TGTGCCAGCTCACCCCCGGGGAGTGTGAGGTCGGGCGAGCAGTACTTC. The genes are TRBV18 and TRBJ2-7; a weak D match, TRBD2 (5 bases). In germline, CDR1 is KGHSH, CDR2 LQKENI. The CDR3 contains 16 residues. Between the trimmed V and J ends, which lost 3 bases and 6 bases, there was a span of 21 bases.

The chain's CDR3 is CASSPGSTYGYTF. CDR3 nucleotides: TGTGCCAGCTCACCGGGATCCACCTATGGCTACACCTTC. J is TRBJ1-2 and V is TRBV18; D not resolved. The germline V gene has CDR1 KGHSH and CDR2 LQKENI. The CDR3 length is 13 residues. V lost 3 bases, J lost 4 bases, and 9 bases lay in between.

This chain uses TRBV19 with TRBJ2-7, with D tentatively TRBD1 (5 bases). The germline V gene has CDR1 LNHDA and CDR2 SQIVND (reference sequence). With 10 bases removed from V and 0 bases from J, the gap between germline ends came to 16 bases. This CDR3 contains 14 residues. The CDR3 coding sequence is TGTGCCACTAATGACAGATTCGACTCCTACGAGCAGTACTTC. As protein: CATNDRFDSYEQYF.

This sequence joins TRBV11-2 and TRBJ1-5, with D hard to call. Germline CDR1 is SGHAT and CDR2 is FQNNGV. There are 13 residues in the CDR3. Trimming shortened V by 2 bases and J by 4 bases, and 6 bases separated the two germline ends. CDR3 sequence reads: CASSLFRNQPQHF. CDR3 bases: TGTGCCAGCAGCTTATTCAGAAATCAGCCCCAGCATTTT.

The CDR3 bases are TGCGCCAGCAGCCCAATTTCAGGCGACTATGGCTACACCTTC. This encodes CASSPISGDYGYTF. This chain joins TRBV5-1 and TRBJ1-2; D ambiguous. CDR3 length: 14 amino acids. CDR1 and CDR2 (germline): SGHRS, YFSETQ. V was shortened by 4 bases and J by 3 bases, with 13 bases between the two germline ends.

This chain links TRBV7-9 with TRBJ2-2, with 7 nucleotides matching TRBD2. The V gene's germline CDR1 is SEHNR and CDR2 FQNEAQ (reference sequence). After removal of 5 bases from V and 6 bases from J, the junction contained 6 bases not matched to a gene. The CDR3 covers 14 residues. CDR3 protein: CASSPPRGAGELFF. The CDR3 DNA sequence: TGTGCCAGCAGCCCTCCCCGGGGGGCCGGGGAGCTGTTTTTT.

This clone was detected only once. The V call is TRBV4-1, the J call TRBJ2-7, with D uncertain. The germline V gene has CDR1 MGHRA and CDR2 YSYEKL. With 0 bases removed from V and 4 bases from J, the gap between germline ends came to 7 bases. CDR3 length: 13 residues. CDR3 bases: TGCGCCAGCAGCCAAGATGTACTATACGAGCAGTACTTC. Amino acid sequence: CASSQDVLYEQYF.

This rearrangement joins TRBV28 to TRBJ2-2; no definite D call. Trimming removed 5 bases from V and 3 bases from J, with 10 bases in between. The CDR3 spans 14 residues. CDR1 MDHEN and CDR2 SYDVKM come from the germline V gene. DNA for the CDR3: TGTGCCAGCAGTAACAATACTTACACCGGGGAGCTGTTTTTT. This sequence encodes CASSNNTYTGELFF.

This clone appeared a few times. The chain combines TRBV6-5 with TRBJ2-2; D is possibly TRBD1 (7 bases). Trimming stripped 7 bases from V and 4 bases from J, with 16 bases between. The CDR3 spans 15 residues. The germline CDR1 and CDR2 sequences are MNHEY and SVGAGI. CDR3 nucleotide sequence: TGTGCCAGCACCCCAGGGGGGCTGGGCACCGGGGAGCTGTTTTTT. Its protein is CASTPGGLGTGELFF.

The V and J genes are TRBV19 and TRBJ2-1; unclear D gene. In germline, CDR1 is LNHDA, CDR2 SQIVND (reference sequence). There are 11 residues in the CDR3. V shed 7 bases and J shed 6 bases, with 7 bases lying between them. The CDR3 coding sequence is TGTGCCAGTACCAGCTCCAATGAGCAGTTCTTC. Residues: CASTSSNEQFF.

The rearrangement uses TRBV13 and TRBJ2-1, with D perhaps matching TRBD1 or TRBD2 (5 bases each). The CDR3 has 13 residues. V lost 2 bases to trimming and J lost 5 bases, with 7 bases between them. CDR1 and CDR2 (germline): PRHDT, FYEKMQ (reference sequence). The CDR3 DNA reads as TGTGCCAGCAGCTTACGGGACCACAATGAGCAGTTCTTC. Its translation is CASSLRDHNEQFF.

The CDR3 DNA reads TGTGCCAGCAGTTACCCGGGGGGAAACACCATATATTTT. Translated, it gives CASSYPGGNTIYF. The chain recombines TRBV6-5 with TRBJ1-3; D gene unclear. The V gene's germline CDR1 is MNHEY and CDR2 SVGAGI. The CDR3 spans 13 residues. V was clipped by 2 bases and J by 4 bases, with 6 bases between them.

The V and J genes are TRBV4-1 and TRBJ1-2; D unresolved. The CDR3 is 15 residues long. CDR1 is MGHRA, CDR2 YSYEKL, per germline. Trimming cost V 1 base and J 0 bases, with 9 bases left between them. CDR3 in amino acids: CASSQGTGANYGYTF. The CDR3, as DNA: TGCGCCAGCAGCCAAGGAACGGGAGCTAACTATGGCTACACCTTC.

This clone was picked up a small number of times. In nucleotides, the CDR3 is TGTGCCAGCAGTGAGGGACAGGGGGCAGATACGCAGTATTTT. Translating gives CASSEGQGADTQYF. The V and J genes are TRBV6-4 and TRBJ2-3; TRBD1 agrees at 11 bases. The germline CDR1 and CDR2 sequences are MRHNA and SNTAGT. The CDR3 is 14 amino acids. V lost 3 bases, J lost 4 bases, and 0 bases stayed unmatched.

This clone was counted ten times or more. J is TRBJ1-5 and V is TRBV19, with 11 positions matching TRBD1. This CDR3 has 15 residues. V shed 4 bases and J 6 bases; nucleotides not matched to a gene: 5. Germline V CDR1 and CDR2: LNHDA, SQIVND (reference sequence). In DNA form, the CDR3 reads TGTGCCAGTAGTACCGGACAGGGGGCCGGTCAGCCCCAGCATTTT. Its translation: CASSTGQGAGQPQHF.

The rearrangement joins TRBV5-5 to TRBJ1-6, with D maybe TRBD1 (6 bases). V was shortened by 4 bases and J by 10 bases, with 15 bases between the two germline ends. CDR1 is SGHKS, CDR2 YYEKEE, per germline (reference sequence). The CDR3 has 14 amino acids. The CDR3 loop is CASSLQGEGSPLHF. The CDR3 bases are TGTGCCAGCAGCCTACAGGGAGAGGGATCACCCCTCCACTTT. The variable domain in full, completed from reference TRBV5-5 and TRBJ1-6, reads DAGVTQSPTHLIKTRGQQVTLRCSPISGHKSVSWYQQVLGQGPQFIFQYYEKEERGRGNFPDRFSARQFPNYSSELNVNALLLGDSALYLCASSLQGEGSPLHFGNGTRLTVT.

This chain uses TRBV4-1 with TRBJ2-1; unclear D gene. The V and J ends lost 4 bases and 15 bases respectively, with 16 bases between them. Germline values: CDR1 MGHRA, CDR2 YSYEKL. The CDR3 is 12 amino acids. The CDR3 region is CASSLHREMLFF. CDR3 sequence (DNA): TGCGCCAGCAGCCTTCACAGAGAAATGCTGTTCTTC.